This paragraph reports one T cell receptor beta chain. What it binds is not known. Clones were sequenced by immunoSEQ multiplex PCR, and TCRdb holds only the in-frame ones, with some missing. The table includes around 58,000 clones, more than 85% detected once. This specimen comes from a study of cytomegalovirus exposure and HLA in healthy donors. Trimming pared 7 bases from V and 2 bases from J, leaving 14 bases between. CDR1 MNHEY and CDR2 SMNVEV come from the germline V gene (reference sequence). This CDR3 is built from 14 residues. The approximately 120-subject validation cohort, separate from the approximately 670-subject first cohort, included the donors. Study results and caveats: According to reports, the classifier identified cytomegalovirus status with high specificity and sensitivity. Rarity marked most TCR sequences, yet some public TCRs occurred in many donors. That first-cohort TCR clusters tended to co-occur in the roughly 120 validation repertoires was found in a later analysis.

This receptor was obtained from a woman between 18 and 29 years old in good health and CMV-seronegative. Material: PBMCs. The V call is TRBV27, the J call TRBJ1-1, with D possibly being TRBD1 (6 bases). The CDR3 DNA reads as TGTGCCAGCACCGTGAAGGGGGATAACACTGAAGCTTTCTTT. The encoded protein is CASTVKGDNTEAFF.